Given below is one T cell receptor beta chain in context. Its antigen is unknown. The entry originates in a study of vaccination and CD4 T cells after COVID-19. General study points: A median 86.3% of convalescent patients' SARS-CoV-2-reactive clones emerged only after vaccination.

Germline assignment: CDR1 MNHEY and CDR2 SMNVEV (reference sequence). CDR3 length: 15 residues. The V and J ends lost 2 bases and 9 bases, in that order; junction bases with no gene match: 6. Described treatment: roughly nine-day PBMC culture with coronavirus spike peptide pools or control peptides (ViraFEST assay). Once peptide pools had expanded antigen-specific T cells, ViraFEST sequenced TCRs. The study sequenced cultured CD4+ T cell DNA using the Oncomine TCR Beta short-read assay. Once CD4+ T cells had been cultured, genomic DNA was extracted from them. TCRdb reprocessed the PCR reads with MiXCR, giving one entry per CDR3 protein. Counted here are over 11,000 distinct CDR3 sequences, around 55% occurring once; the ten biggest clones make up 8.4%.

This sequence originates from a human donor who had recovered from COVID-19. The chain is built from TRBV27 and TRBJ2-1; 11 bases match TRBD1. The input for sequencing was CD4+ T cells from blood, cultured in vitro, taken before SARS-CoV-2 vaccination. The DNA of the CDR3 is TGTGCCAGCAGTTTAATAGTGGGACAGGGGGGTGAGCAGTTCTTC. Protein sequence: CASSLIVGQGGEQFF.